The 18 T cell receptor beta chains listed next were all sequenced from one sample in a study of T cells in women clearing cervical HPV infection. The data were produced by immunoSEQ multiplex PCR, yet TCRdb's version contains in-frame clones alone and is incomplete. Its listing shows some 40,000 clones. Sequenced material: blood buffy coat. These receptors came from a woman aged 18-69 years with a cervical HPV16 infection that either progressed to CIN3+ or cleared (not recorded which).

Comment on this clone: The read ends 3 residues shy of where the CDR3 ends; the end is completed using the germline J gene. This chain joins TRBV7-8 and TRBJ2-5; 8 nucleotides align to TRBD1. There are 15 residues in the CDR3. Germline loops: CDR1 SGHVS, CDR2 FQNEAQ. The junction had 10 bases not matched to a gene; V was cut back by 7 bases and J by 3 bases. CDR3 bases read: TGTGCCAGCACCCCCGGGACAGGAGAGAAAGAGACC. It translates to CASTPGTGEKET. The complete CDR3 reads CASTPGTGEKETQYF.

About this clone: Read sequence stops 3 residues before the CDR3 end, and the germline J gene provides the missing end. The J gene is TRBJ2-6, the V gene TRBV18, with TRBD1 matching 7 bases. In germline, CDR1 is KGHSH, CDR2 LQKENI. Trimming took 3 bases from V and 0 from J; bases not matched to a gene: 11. This CDR3 spans 19 amino acids. The DNA read from the CDR3 is TGTGCCAGCTCACCTCTTAGACCGGGACAGAGCTCTGGGGCCAACGTC. Encoded protein: CASSPLRPGQSSGANV. The full-length CDR3 reads as CASSPLRPGQSSGANVLTF.

Of note for this clone: The read comes to an end 3 residues before the CDR3 does, leaving the germline J gene to fill in the end. The J gene is TRBJ2-1, the V gene TRBV4-1, with TRBD2 matching 7 bases. V gave up 5 bases and J gave up 2 bases; unmatched junction bases: 6. CDR3 length equals 15 residues. Germline V CDR1 and CDR2: MGHRA, YSYEKL. CDR3 protein: CASSWGGFAYNEQFF. CDR3 bases read: TGCGCCAGCAGCTGGGGGGGGTTCGCCTACAATGAG.

Points on this clone: The CDR3 end is not reached by the read, which stops 3 residues before it; the germline J gene fills it in. The genes are TRBV20-1 and TRBJ2-1, with a tentative D call TRBD2 (7 bases). The ends were cut back, 6 bases at V and 1 base at J, with 22 bases in the middle. There are 17 residues in the CDR3. Germline CDR1 is DFQATT and CDR2 is SNEGSKA (reference sequence). The sequenced CDR3 bases are TGCAGTGCCGTAGGCGGGGGCAGAGGAAAGTCCTACAATGAG. Translated, it gives CSAVGGGRGKSYNE. The CDR3 as a whole reads CSAVGGGRGKSYNEQFF.

With respect to this clone: The read falls 3 residues short of the CDR3 end, and the missing part is taken from the germline J gene. This sequence joins TRBV13 and TRBJ2-3, with 7 positions matching TRBD2. The length of the CDR3 is 15 residues. The V gene's germline CDR1 is PRHDT and CDR2 FYEKMQ (reference sequence). V lost 0 bases to trimming and J lost 5 bases; unmatched junction nucleotides: 5. The CDR3 loop is CASSLGMVAGDTQYF. The sequenced CDR3 bases are TGTGCCAGCAGCTTAGGCATGGTAGCGGGAGATACG.

This CDR3 is CASSARASGRYTDTQYF. The CDR3 bases that were read are TGTGCCAGCAGCGCCCGGGCTAGCGGGAGATACACAGATACG. The rearrangement links TRBV2 to TRBJ2-3; TRBD2 aligns across 10 bases. Read coverage stops 3 residues before the CDR3 terminus; the germline J gene supplies the remainder. Trimming removed 6 bases from V and 2 bases from J; junction bases left unmatched: 11. Per germline, CDR1 SNHLY and CDR2 FYNNEI. This CDR3 contains 17 residues.

As to this clone: The read ends 3 residues shy of where the CDR3 ends; the end is completed using the germline J gene. V usage is TRBV20-1 and J usage is TRBJ2-1, with D possibly matching TRBD2 (7 bases). CDR3 size: 17 residues. Germline V gene data show CDR1 as DFQATT and CDR2 as SNEGSKA (reference sequence). V lost 5 bases and J 6 bases, leaving 26 bases between the germline ends. The CDR3 loop reads CSAGGAGRTPNLNEQFF. CDR3 DNA, as far as it was read: TGCAGTGCTGGGGGGGCAGGGCGCACCCCAAATCTCAATGAG.

Worth noting for this clone: The CDR3 goes on 3 residues after the read ends, and that part is filled in from the germline J gene. This rearrangement joins TRBV6-1 to TRBJ2-1; D possibly corresponds to TRBD1 (6 bases). V was pared by 0 bases and J by 2 bases, with 11 bases between. CDR1 MNHNS and CDR2 SASEGT come from the germline V gene. This CDR3 is 16 amino acids long. CDR3 amino acids: CASSEAWGPAYNEQFF. CDR3 bases read: TGTGCCAGCAGTGAAGCGTGGGGGCCCGCCTACAATGAG.

Regarding this clone: The read halts 3 residues ahead of the CDR3 end, with the missing end drawn from the germline J gene. The chain combines TRBV2 with TRBJ2-5; TRBD2 aligns across 8 bases. The CDR3 is 13 amino acids. CDR1 is SNHLY, CDR2 FYNNEI, per germline. Trimming took 6 bases from V and 5 from J; bases not matched to a gene: 5. The CDR3 sequence: CASSGLARETQYF. The DNA read from the CDR3 is TGTGCCAGCAGCGGACTAGCACGGGAGACC.

To note about this clone: The read comes to an end 3 residues before the CDR3 does, leaving the germline J gene to fill in the end. This chain links TRBV2 with TRBJ2-7; 11 bases fit TRBD1. In germline, CDR1 is SNHLY, CDR2 FYNNEI. The ends lost 3 bases at V and 5 bases at J; junction bases unmatched: 6. The CDR3 length is 15 residues. Partial CDR3 DNA: TGTGCCAGCAGTGAGGGGACAGGGGGTAGGGACGAG. It yields the protein CASSEGTGGRDE. The entire CDR3 reads CASSEGTGGRDEQYF.

With respect to this clone: The CDR3 end lies 3 residues beyond the end of the read and is filled in from the germline J gene. J is TRBJ2-2 and V is TRBV5-1; 7 bases are a match to TRBD1. The V gene's germline CDR1 is SGHRS and CDR2 YFSETQ. Trimming at V came to 0 bases and at J to 7 bases, leaving 6 bases not matched to a gene. The CDR3 contains 15 residues. The CDR3: CASSLADRDIGELFF. The DNA read from the CDR3 is TGCGCCAGCAGCTTGGCTGACAGGGATATCGGGGAG. The full variable domain, completed using reference TRBV5-1 and TRBJ2-2, is KAGVTQTPRYLIKTRGQQVTLSCSPISGHRSVSWYQQTPGQGLQFLFEYFSETQRNKGNFPGRFSGRQFSNSRSEMNVSTLELGDSALYLCASSLADRDIGELFFGEGSRLTVL.

About this clone: The DNA ends 3 residues before the CDR3 does, and the rest of the CDR3 is filled in from the germline J gene. The J gene is TRBJ2-3, the V gene TRBV10-1; 9 bases are a match to TRBD1. CDR3 size: 13 residues. Germline lookup yields CDR1 WNHNN and CDR2 SYGVQD (reference sequence). Unmatched junction bases numbered 6, after V lost 8 bases and J lost 6 bases. The covered CDR3 bases are TGCGCCAGCGCCGGGACAGGGCTCGATACG. Translating it yields CASAGTGLDT. The entire CDR3 protein is CASAGTGLDTQYF.

As to this clone: The CDR3 end lies 3 residues beyond the end of the read and is filled in from the germline J gene. Distinct nucleotide sequences in the sample also encode this CDR3. This rearrangement joins TRBV7-9 to TRBJ1-2; no definite D call. This CDR3 has 13 amino acids. CDR1 and CDR2 (germline): SEHNR, FQNEAQ (reference sequence). V lost 5 bases, J lost 6 bases, and 13 bases lay in between. The sequenced part of the CDR3 DNA is TGTGCCAGCAGCGCAAACCGGGGTGATGGC. It encodes CASSANRGDG. From start to end, the CDR3 is CASSANRGDGYTF.

Comment on this clone: With the read ending 3 residues before the CDR3 end, the germline J gene is used to fill in that end. The chain combines TRBV10-3 with TRBJ2-7, with 7 bases aligning to TRBD1. This CDR3 is built from 16 residues. Germline-derived CDR1 and CDR2 are ENHRY and SYGVKD. V lost 0 bases and J lost 3; bases outside the gene matches: 8. The part of the CDR3 DNA that was read is TGTGCCATCAGTGAGTCGGGACAGCCGCCCCACTACGAG. Translating it yields CAISESGQPPHYE. The entire CDR3 reads CAISESGQPPHYEQYF.

About this clone itself: The CDR3 end is not reached by the read, which stops 3 residues before it; the germline J gene fills it in. The rearrangement uses TRBV18 and TRBJ1-3, with 7 bases identical to TRBD1. This CDR3 spans 16 amino acids. Losses at the gene ends were 5 bases for V and 4 bases for J; bases not matched to a gene: 11. Germline CDR1 and CDR2: KGHSH and LQKENI. The CDR3 sequence: CASSASQGFGGNTIYF. The part of the CDR3 DNA that was read is TGTGCCAGCTCAGCCTCACAGGGGTTTGGAGGAAACACC.

With respect to this clone: The read comes to an end 3 residues before the CDR3 does, leaving the germline J gene to fill in the end. The chain joins TRBV12-3 or TRBV12-4 to TRBJ2-7; 9 positions agree with TRBD1. V was clipped by 5 bases and J by 4 bases; unmatched bases: 9. The CDR3 has 15 residues. The CDR3 bases that were read are TGTGCCAGCAGTCGGAGGGGACAGGGTGTTTACGAG. Translating it yields CASSRRGQGVYE. The CDR3, in full, reads CASSRRGQGVYEQYF.

For this clone: The CDR3 end is not reached by the read, which stops 3 residues before it; the germline J gene fills it in. The chain links TRBV9 to TRBJ2-5; 10 bases line up with TRBD2. CDR3 size: 17 residues. Per germline, CDR1 SGDLS and CDR2 YYNGEE. Trimming cost V 0 bases and J 1 base; bases outside gene matches: 6. Incomplete CDR3 DNA: TGTGCCAGCAGCGTAGCCTCTAGCGGGGGCACCCAAGAGACC. Amino acids: CASSVASSGGTQET. The CDR3 in its entirety is CASSVASSGGTQETQYF.

CDR3 DNA (partial): TGTGCCAGCAGCACGGAAGGGGCTTTTGGAAACACC. Protein sequence: CASSTEGAFGNT. The entire CDR3 is CASSTEGAFGNTIYF. J is TRBJ1-3 and V is TRBV5-4; tentative D call: TRBD1 (5 bases). The observed sequence ends 3 residues before the CDR3 terminus, with the missing tail filled in from the germline J gene. The CDR3 has 15 amino acids. V lost 4 bases, J lost 3 bases, and 14 bases lay in between. Germline V gene sequence: CDR1 SGHNT, CDR2 YYREEE (reference sequence).